This T cell receptor (beta chain) was sequenced for a study of cytomegalovirus exposure and HLA in healthy donors (dated by TCRdb to 2016 to 2017). Regarding the complete study: According to an earlier analysis of several hundred of the donors, about 179 million T cells yielded roughly 110 million unique TCR beta sequences and about 300 Gb of sequence data. An early release that covered 640 HLA-typed donors contained around 330 gigabases of sequencing data and around 85 million unique TCR sequences. Of the 300 to 500 genotyped donors, more than 75% were placed in the genetic ancestry cluster associated with self-reported Caucasian donors. The study aimed to test whether signatures of past pathogen exposure could be identified by cataloging public T cell receptors. Using immunosequencing, the study profiled T cell repertoires from 550 to 750 subjects and related those repertoires to cytomegalovirus serostatus. Besides the first cohort of 550 to 750 subjects, a separate validation cohort made up of 120 different subjects was used. To predict cytomegalovirus infection status, the study brought together high-throughput TCR immunosequencing, statistical association of individual TCRs with disease status, and machine learning. To study patterns of TCR occurrence, a later analysis re-analyzed previously published TCR beta repertoires from hundreds of donors and added high-resolution HLA genotyping. The later analysis used no new phenotypic data to find candidate immune exposures, relying instead on TCR beta sequences and their occurrence across donors. In an earlier analysis of about 590 of the donors, high-throughput TCR beta sequencing was used to judge whether each TCR beta V gene segment behaved as functional or pseudogenic. Alongside the repertoire data, information on donor age, sex, ethnicity and CMV serostatus was compiled. In a later genetic analysis, genome-wide SNP genotypes for about 55% of the roughly 700 donors were used, and that subset was treated as a discovery cohort. All discovery cohort repertoires had been generated on a single sequencing platform. Class I and class II HLA loci were covered by the typing at four-digit resolution. The number of typed donors differed by locus: about 620-630 for A, B, C, DRB1 and DQB1; 500 to 550 for DQA1; approximately 600 for DPA1; and 400 to 480 for DPB1. Roughly 5 DR-DQ haplotypes were treated as single units for association and clustering because of strong linkage in the cohort. Among roughly 400 genotyped donors of the cohort, an average of around 250,000 unique TCR beta nucleotide sequences was sequenced per donor, of which about 19% were non-productive.

Library preparation was by the immunoSEQ multiplex PCR assay. For the multiplex PCR, a mixture combining 60 forward primers for TCR Vbeta segments and 13 reverse primers for TCR Jbeta segments was used. The CDR3 region of rearranged TCR beta genes was amplified from genomic DNA with a multiplex PCR assay. On the Illumina HiSeq System, the amplified TCR beta libraries were sequenced as 87-base-pair reads. On the study's bioinformatics: A later analysis tallied some 79 million unique TCR beta chains across the roughly 610 repertoires, and around 12 million of those chains were shared by two or more donors. To remove PCR and sequencing errors, raw reads were error-corrected and collapsed into unique sequences using a nearest-neighbor algorithm that merged closely related sequences. V, D and J gene segments were assigned by aligning CDR3 sequences to IMGT reference sequences. Each retained sequence needed at least a six-nucleotide match to both a V gene segment and a J gene segment. Rearrangements were called productive when the CDR3 lacked stop codons and stayed in frame with V and J; all others were non-productive. Following IMGT convention, CDR3 was defined as the stretch from the second conserved V-encoded cysteine up to the conserved J-encoded phenylalanine. The earlier analysis of 550 to 650 of the donors excluded any sequence lacking an unambiguous match to a single V gene segment. An earlier analysis of almost 600 of the donors classified V segments as functional when productive rearrangements were above 56.7% and as segregating when the standard deviation between donors was above 5%. A statistical classification framework was built to diagnose cytomegalovirus status from the catalog of TCR beta chain sequences. In a later analysis, TCR nucleotide sequences were compared against IMGT/GENE-DB human TR gene sequences so that V and J genes could be assigned. In a later analysis, CDR3 sequences and most-parsimonious VDJ recombination scenarios were assigned using the TCRdist pipeline. In a later analysis, each TCR beta chain was defined by its CDR3 amino acid sequence together with its V-gene family, and reads without a unique V-gene family were excluded. A later analysis removed 500 to 650 highly shared, low-generation-probability nucleotide sequences to deal with suspected cross-contamination and a sequencing artifact. A later analysis calculated a clonal expansion index for each public chain from normalized within-repertoire ranks of inferred template counts. A later analysis computed generation probabilities with a VDJ recombination model fitted to out-of-frame rearrangements, and checked the results against IGoR. Hypergeometric tests were used in a later analysis to score TCR-TCR, TCR-HLA and TCR-CMV co-occurrence, with a repertoire-size bias correction applied to the TCR pairs. A later analysis estimated false discovery rates by permuting HLA or CMV assignments 20 times. In a later analysis, co-occurring TCRs were grouped using DBSCAN, and TCRdist sequence similarity was added for clustering within HLA-allele-positive subsets. Co-occurrence clustering excluded repertoires with fewer than 30,000 or more than 120,000 public chains, plus five with anomalous nucleotide sharing. TCRdb stores this immuneACCESS table with in-frame sequences only. Part of the clones is absent; in the studies checked, under half of the shortfall reflects unresolved V genes, and no reason is known for the rest. From that table come the V and J calls and clone size; the DNA was used to work out D and trimming. This sample lists hundreds of thousands of clones; roughly 83% were detected once. The ten largest account for more than 0.6% of the sample.

The cohort consisted of more than 650 healthy bone marrow donors. At the time of sampling, all cohort members were nominally healthy, though unrecorded immune exposures were likely present. The donor was CMV seronegative and belonged to the group of around 350 seronegative cohort members. A peripheral blood sample was collected from each donor, and TCR beta sequencing was performed on peripheral blood mononuclear cells. The Qiagen DNeasy Blood Extraction Kit was used to extract genomic DNA from the blood cell samples. The CDR3 numbers 16 residues from cysteine through phenylalanine. The read is trimmed to its CDR3 DNA, 48 bases read in frame from base 1. V has 0 bases trimmed and J has 4 bases trimmed; junction bases matching no gene number 4. CDR1 and CDR2 are drawn from the germline V gene: MRHNA, SNTAGT. Study-level results and caveats: Linkage disequilibrium might explain the correlated functional status among segregating V segments, but an unknown experimental factor could not be excluded. A later genetic analysis reported fewer N-insertions in productive TCRs among donors in an Asian-associated ancestry cluster than the roughly 650-donor mean. Several of the top co-occurrence clusters appeared to be linked to parvovirus B19, influenza, CMV and Epstein-Barr virus, according to a later analysis. In a later analysis, HLA-associated TCR beta chains showed more clonal expansion and lower generation probabilities than non-associated chains that were equally common. At a false discovery rate of 0.05, a later analysis linked under 20,000 TCR beta sequences to specific HLA alleles. A few of the identified cytomegalovirus-associated TCR beta chains were confirmed in vitro to be specific for cytomegalovirus antigens. According to a later analysis, most CMV-associated TCR beta chains appeared to be HLA-restricted, and the HLA associations seemed to be driven largely by CMV exposure. A cluster of highly shared sequence variants was judged likely to be a technical artifact of the sequencing pipeline. A total of 150 to 200 TCR beta chains were listed by the study as associated with cytomegalovirus. According to a later analysis, TCR association rates differed among HLA loci, with DRB1 alleles showing the most associated TCRs and HLA-C alleles showing the fewest. In both the original and validation cohorts, the classifier was reported to diagnose cytomegalovirus status with high specificity and sensitivity. In this cohort, only TCR beta chains were sequenced, and detectable features were limited by the absence of alpha or paired-chain data. Because some donors lacked HLA typing at each locus, the association tests relied only on the typed subset. The only immune exposure information available for the cohort was CMV serostatus. According to the authors, the approach could potentially be generalized to other disease states and immunological phenotypes. An association between a missense DCLRE1C variant and V-gene and J-gene trimming of TCR beta chains was found in a later genetic analysis and replicated in an independent cohort. Presence/absence analyses assumed roughly uniform sequencing depth across donors, an assumption that may not hold. In an earlier analysis of roughly 560 of the donors, most TCR beta V segments were observed in productive rearrangements about 90% or about 30% of the time, broadly matching IMGT annotations. Over 15 rarely observed V segments, including chromosome 9 orphons, were excluded from the earlier analysis of several hundred of the donors because counts were too low. The 87-base-pair reads could not distinguish some IMGT-functional V segments, including TRBV6-2 and TRBV6-3, so those segments were excluded. Most TCR sequences were seen in very few donors, while some public TCRs were found in many individuals. A further reported finding was that TCR beta sequences accurately predicted the HLA-A and HLA-B alleles for most subjects in the first cohort. When HLA alleles, especially DR and DQ, strongly co-occurred, TCR associations were difficult to assign to individual alleles.

Note on this clone: Its cognate antigen has yet to be identified. There are no base qualities to consult, and no much larger clone falls within one base.

This chain joins TRBV6-4 to TRBJ2-3; 10 bases in the junction line up with TRBD2. This sequence was found in a boy aged 2 to 10 in good health and CMV-seronegative. The source material was PBMCs. CDR3 protein: CASSDSASGSPDTQYF. The DNA sequence is as follows: TGTGCCAGCAGTGACTCGGCTAGCGGGAGTCCAGATACGCAGTATTTT.